The rows below give T cell receptor beta chains drawn from one sample of a study of CD8 T cells in ankylosing spondylitis. From the 5' RACE reads, TCRdb called clonotypes with MiXCR, one entry per CDR3 protein. The data contain approximately 130,000 distinct CDR3 sequences, more than 9.5% of them singletons. Sequenced sample: blood, either unsorted or a sorted T cell fraction (not recorded which). These receptors were collected from a female donor with ankylosing spondylitis or in good health (not recorded which). Both conserved end residues are part of each CDR3. The D gene is left open where the match is weak. Clone size is not always given. Where it is, it says once, few, many or a class for expanded clones.

cdr3_length,v_call,clone_size,j_call,d_call,cdr3_nt,cdr3_aa
11,TRBV10-3,many,TRBJ1-2,-,TGTGCCATCAGGGGACTCTATGGCTACACCTTC,CAIRGLYGYTF
14,TRBV12-3/TRBV12-4,many,TRBJ2-7,-,TGTGCCAGCAGTTTATTGTCGACCAACTACGAGCAGTACTTC,CASSLLSTNYEQYF
17,TRBV30,-,TRBJ2-3,-,TGTGCCTGGAGTGTTCCTCTAGGGGGGGGTTTCACAGATACGCAGTATTTT,CAWSVPLGGGFTDTQYF
16,TRBV5-1,many,TRBJ2-1,-,TGCGCCAGCAGCCTGGGGGGCTATAGGGTGTCCAATGAGCAGTTCTTC,CASSLGGYRVSNEQFF
14,TRBV20-1,many,TRBJ1-1,-,TGCAGTGCTAAGAAGATAGGGGGGAACACTGAAGCTTTCTTT,CSAKKIGGNTEAFF
14,TRBV18,-,TRBJ1-5,TRBD1,TGTGCCAGCTCACCACGGGACAGGGATCAGCCCCAGCATTTT,CASSPRDRDQPQHF
14,TRBV5-5,many,TRBJ2-2,-,TGTGCCAGCAGCCCGGGACTTGCTTACGGGGAGCTGTTTTTT,CASSPGLAYGELFF
15,TRBV4-2,-,TRBJ2-3,TRBD1,TGTGCCAGCAGCCGAACGGGACAGGGGATAGATACGCAGTATTTT,CASSRTGQGIDTQYF
14,TRBV6-1,-,TRBJ1-2,TRBD1,TGTGCCAGCAGTACCTTCGGGACAGACTATGGCTACACCTTC,CASSTFGTDYGYTF
14,TRBV5-1,many,TRBJ1-1,-,TGCGCCAGCAGCTTGCTGGTCGAGAACACTGAAGCTTTCTTT,CASSLLVENTEAFF
15,TRBV7-9,many,TRBJ2-1,TRBD2,TGTGCCAGCAGTACCGGACTAGCGGGAGCGGGTGAGCAGTTCTTC,CASSTGLAGAGEQFF
16,TRBV5-6,many,TRBJ2-3,-,TGTGCCAGCAATATCTGGGCCCTATGGGCCTTGGATACGCAGTATTTT,CASNIWALWALDTQYF
16,TRBV20-1,few,TRBJ2-5,-,TGCAGTGCCTCGCGGGCGGATGGGGGCCAACAAGAGACCCAGTACTTC,CSASRADGGQQETQYF
14,TRBV12-3/TRBV12-4,many,TRBJ2-5,TRBD2,TGTGCCAGCAGTTTCATGGGGGGGGTGGAGACCCAGTACTTC,CASSFMGGVETQYF
16,TRBV11-2,-,TRBJ2-3,-,TGTGCCAGCAGCCCTCGGGGTGGAACCTTCACAGATACGCAGTATTTT,CASSPRGGTFTDTQYF
15,TRBV10-3,-,TRBJ2-7,-,TGTGCCATCAGTGAGTCGAAGGGGAGGTCCGCCGAGCAGTACTTC,CAISESKGRSAEQYF
14,TRBV5-1,-,TRBJ2-3,-,TGCGCCAGCCGATTACTATCTAGCACAGATACGCAGTATTTT,CASRLLSSTDTQYF
15,TRBV18,few,TRBJ2-1,-,TGTGCCAGCTCACCGTTAGCGACCGCCTACAATGAGCAGTTCTTC,CASSPLATAYNEQFF
14,TRBV5-1,many,TRBJ2-3,-,TGCGCCAGCAGCTCCGCCGGCTTTACAGATACGCAGTATTTT,CASSSAGFTDTQYF
15,TRBV4-2,many,TRBJ1-5,-,TGTGCCAGCAGCCAAGAGGCCAGTCGCAATCAGCCCCAGCATTTT,CASSQEASRNQPQHF
15,TRBV12-3/TRBV12-4,many,TRBJ2-3,TRBD2,TGTGCCAGCACCGGACTAGCGGGGCTTTTTGATACGCAGTATTTT,CASTGLAGLFDTQYF
15,TRBV7-2,many,TRBJ2-3,-,TGTGCCAGCAGCTTCACCGGGACCACCACAGATACGCAGTATTTT,CASSFTGTTTDTQYF
17,TRBV24-1,many,TRBJ2-1,TRBD2,TGTGCCACCAGTGATTTTCGGAGCGGGGGGTTGGGGAATGAGCAGTTCTTC,CATSDFRSGGLGNEQFF
15,TRBV5-1,many,TRBJ2-1,-,TGCGCCAGCAGCTTTTTCTCCCGGGGTGGCAATGAGCAGTTCTTC,CASSFFSRGGNEQFF
16,TRBV24-1,many,TRBJ2-1,-,TGTGCCACCAGTGCCTCTACCGGACGGGCCTACAATGAGCAGTTCTTC,CATSASTGRAYNEQFF
15,TRBV12-3/TRBV12-4,many,TRBJ2-3,-,TGTGCCAGCAGTCCCTCGGGCGGACACACAGATACGCAGTATTTT,CASSPSGGHTDTQYF
16,TRBV5-6,many,TRBJ2-1,TRBD1,TGTGCCAGCAGCCAAGACAGGGGCGGGCGCTACAATGAGCAGTTCTTC,CASSQDRGGRYNEQFF
14,TRBV2,-,TRBJ1-2,-,TGTGCCAGCACCCCGAGGGCCCGCGGTGCTGGCTACACCTTC,CASTPRARGAGYTF
15,TRBV10-1,many,TRBJ2-1,TRBD2,TGCGCCAGCAGTGTGGCGGGGGGATCCTACAATGAGCAGTTCTTC,CASSVAGGSYNEQFF
15,TRBV7-9,-,TRBJ2-7,-,TGTGCCAGCAGCTACCCGGGACTGAATCCCTATGAGCAGTACTTC,CASSYPGLNPYEQYF
13,TRBV6-6,-,TRBJ2-6,-,TGTGCCAGCACCAACCCTGGGGCCAACGTCCTGACTTTC,CASTNPGANVLTF
10,TRBV20-1,many,TRBJ2-1,-,TGCAGTGCCGGTCGGAATGAGCAGTTCTTC,CSAGRNEQFF
13,TRBV2,many,TRBJ2-5,-,TGTGCCAGCAGTGGTTGGGGTGTGGAGACCCAGTACTTC,CASSGWGVETQYF
16,TRBV18,many,TRBJ2-3,-,TGTGCCAGCTCACCACCGCGGGGCCAAGACACAGATACGCAGTATTTT,CASSPPRGQDTDTQYF